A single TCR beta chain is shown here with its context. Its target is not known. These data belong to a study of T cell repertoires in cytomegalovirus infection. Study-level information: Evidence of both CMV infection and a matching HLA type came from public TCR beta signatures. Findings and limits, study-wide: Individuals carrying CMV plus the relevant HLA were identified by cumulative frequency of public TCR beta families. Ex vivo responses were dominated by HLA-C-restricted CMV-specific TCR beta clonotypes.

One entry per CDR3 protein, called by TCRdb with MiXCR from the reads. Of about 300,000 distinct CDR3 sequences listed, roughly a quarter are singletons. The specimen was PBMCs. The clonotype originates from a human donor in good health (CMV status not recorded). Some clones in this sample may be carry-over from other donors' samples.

The DNA for the CDR3 is TGTGCCAGCAGGGACCGGGACAGGGTCGAGCAGTACTTC. It translates to CASRDRDRVEQYF. The genes are TRBV27 and TRBJ2-7, with 9 bases fitting TRBD1. Germline V lookup: CDR1 MNHEY, CDR2 SMNVEV (reference sequence). The J segment lost 6 bases and the V segment lost 6 bases, leaving 6 bases of the junction unmatched. The CDR3 sequence is 13 residues long.